The 18 T cell receptor beta chains below were found in one sample sequenced in a study of tissue T cells after allogeneic stem cell transplantation. Some clones are missing from TCRdb's copy, which holds only in-frame ones; the method was immunoSEQ multiplex PCR. The sample consists of 45,000 to 50,000 clones, 73% of them appearing once. Sequenced material: sorted cells pooled from one or two spleens. The source of these receptors is a pool of C57BL/6 mice in good health.

This clone was counted a few times. The genes are named according to mouse. Coverage ceases 1 residue before the CDR3 finishes, and the germline J gene fills in the end. The chain links TRBV15 to TRBJ1-4; D is perhaps TRBD1 (6 bases). Germline CDR1 SGHND, CDR2 FRSKSL. V lost 8 bases and J lost 0, with 7 bases in between. The length of the CDR3 is 13 residues. The sequenced CDR3 bases are TGTGCCAGCCGGGACATTTCCAACGAAAGATTATTT. This codes for CASRDISNERLF. The whole CDR3 protein reads CASRDISNERLFF.

This clone was found once. The genes are named according to mouse. Sequencing ends 1 residue short of the CDR3 end; the germline J gene provides the rest. Other nucleotide sequences in the sample specify the same CDR3. This rearrangement joins TRBV31 to TRBJ2-7, with D unclear. Germline CDR1 GKSSPN, CDR2 SITVG. Trimming cost V 3 bases and J 0 bases, with 9 bases left between them. This CDR3 spans 13 amino acids. The DNA read from the CDR3 is TGTGCCTGGAGCCTACAAAGCTCCTATGAACAGTAC. As protein: CAWSLQSSYEQY. The full CDR3 sequence reads CAWSLQSSYEQYF.

On this clone itself: Gene names and germline refer to mouse. The read terminates 1 residue ahead of where the CDR3 ends, so the germline J gene completes it. The chain has TRBV2 and TRBJ2-3; weak D call: TRBD1 (6 bases). Trimming took 1 base from V and 3 from J, leaving 11 bases between them. The CDR3 length is 15 residues. The V gene's germline CDR1 is LGHNA and CDR2 YSYQKL. CDR3 DNA, as far as it was read: TGTGCCAGCAGCCAAGGGAGGGGGAGGGCAGAAACGCTGTAT. Its protein product is CASSQGRGRAETLY. The CDR3, in full, reads CASSQGRGRAETLYF.

Remarks on this clone: Gene labels here are mouse ones. The CDR3 goes on 1 residue after the read ends, and that part is filled in from the germline J gene. The chain uses TRBV5 and TRBJ2-2; 8 bases align to TRBD2. Germline CDR1 LGHNA, CDR2 YNLKQL (reference sequence). This CDR3 has 17 residues. With 1 base clipped from V and 4 bases from J, the junction kept 8 bases outside the gene matches. CDR3 amino acids: CASSQGPWGVGTGQLYF. The CDR3 DNA, read in part, is TGTGCCAGCAGCCAAGGCCCCTGGGGGGTGGGCACCGGGCAGCTCTAC.

As for this clone: Here the gene names and germline are mouse. The CDR3 goes on 1 residue after the read ends, and that part is filled in from the germline J gene. The chain uses TRBV3 and TRBJ2-7; D is uncertain. The CDR3 is 12 residues long. V lost 0 bases and J lost 5, with 5 bases in between. Germline lookup yields CDR1 SNHLY and CDR2 FYNGKV (reference sequence). The CDR3 reads CASSLAGNEQYF. CDR3 DNA, as far as it was read: TGTGCCAGCAGCTTAGCTGGGAATGAACAGTAC.

Only a few counts were recorded for this clone. The gene symbols are mouse symbols. The DNA ends 1 residue before the CDR3 does, and the rest of the CDR3 is filled in from the germline J gene. This chain uses TRBV13-2 with TRBJ2-7, with D tentatively TRBD2 (6 bases). Germline lookup yields CDR1 NNHNN and CDR2 SYGAGS (reference sequence). Trimming took 2 bases from V and 4 from J, leaving 10 bases between them. There are 13 residues in the CDR3. CDR3: CASGEGGLYEQYF. The CDR3 bases that were read are TGTGCCAGCGGTGAGGGGGGACTTTATGAACAGTAC.

This clone was observed a few times. The genes and germline here are from mouse. Sequencing ends 1 residue short of the CDR3 end; the germline J gene provides the rest. This chain connects TRBV13-3 to TRBJ2-3; no reliable D call. Trimming left V 2 bases short and J 0 bases short, with 7 bases between. Germline V CDR1 and CDR2: NNHDY, SYVADS. The CDR3 length is 14 residues. CDR3 DNA (partial): TGTGCCAGCAGTGAAGGCAATAGTGCAGAAACGCTGTAT. This codes for CASSEGNSAETLY. The full CDR3 protein reads CASSEGNSAETLYF.

Of note for this clone: The gene symbols are mouse symbols. The missing CDR3 end, 1 residue past where the read stops, is filled in from the germline J gene. J is TRBJ2-5 and V is TRBV3, with 7 bases matching TRBD1. The CDR3 contains 13 residues. Per germline, CDR1 SNHLY and CDR2 FYNGKV (reference sequence). Losses at the gene ends were 5 bases for V and 2 bases for J; bases not matched to a gene: 1. The part of the CDR3 DNA that was read is TGTGCCAGCAGCCGACAGGGCCAAGACACCCAGTAC. It codes for CASSRQGQDTQY. The CDR3 as a whole reads CASSRQGQDTQYF.

This clone showed up just once. Gene labels here are mouse ones. The sequenced fragment ends 1 residue before the CDR3 boundary, so the rest is inferred from the germline J gene. V and J are TRBV31 and TRBJ2-1; tentative D call: TRBD2 (5 bases). V lost 1 base and J 0 bases, leaving 7 bases between the germline ends. This CDR3 comprises 14 residues. Germline CDR1 GKSSPN, CDR2 SITVG. The CDR3 loop reads CAWSRGDNYAEQFF. The sequenced CDR3 bases are TGTGCCTGGAGTCGTGGGGATAACTATGCTGAGCAGTTC. Complete variable domain (other parts from reference TRBV31 and TRBJ2-1): AQTIHQWPVAEIKAVGSPLSLGCTIKGKSSPNLYWYWQATGGTLQQLFYSITVGQVESVVQLNLSASRPKDDQFILSTEKLLLSHSGFYLCAWSRGDNYAEQFFGPGTRLTVL.

For this clone: All gene names here are mouse names. The CDR3 end lies 1 residue beyond the end of the read and is filled in from the germline J gene. The chain carries TRBV2 and TRBJ2-7; no firm D call. The germline V gene has CDR1 LGHNA and CDR2 YSYQKL. Trimming removed 0 bases from V and 4 bases from J, with 10 bases in between. The CDR3 length is 14 residues. Here the CDR3 reads CASSQERDTYEQYF. The CDR3 bases that were read are TGTGCCAGCAGCCAAGAAAGAGACACTTATGAACAGTAC.

Concerning this clone itself: The genes are named according to mouse. The CDR3 end falls 1 residue outside the read, so it is completed with the germline J gene. The chain carries TRBV13-2 and TRBJ2-1; 9 bases are shared with TRBD1. CDR3 length: 15 residues. Germline CDR1 is NNHNN and CDR2 is SYGAGS (reference sequence). Trimming removed 3 bases from V and 5 bases from J; junction bases left unmatched: 6. The CDR3 spells CASGGSGTGNAEQFF. CDR3 DNA (partial): TGTGCCAGCGGTGGTTCCGGGACAGGGAATGCTGAGCAGTTC.

With respect to this clone: Gene names and germline match the mouse. The read falls 1 residue short of the CDR3 end, and the missing part is taken from the germline J gene. The chain links TRBV13-1 to TRBJ1-4; no clear D gene. The ends were cut back, 1 base at V and 6 bases at J, with 10 bases in the middle. The CDR3 consists of 14 residues. CDR1 and CDR2 from the germline V gene are NSHNY and SYGAGN. The CDR3 loop is CASSDRRRDERLFF. The part of the CDR3 DNA that was read is TGTGCCAGCAGTGATCGGAGAAGGGACGAAAGATTATTT. The complete variable domain, with remaining parts taken from reference TRBV13-1 and TRBJ1-4, reads EAAVTQSPRNKVTVTGGNVTLSCRQTNSHNYMYWYRQDTGHGLRLIHYSYGAGNLRIGDVPDGYKATRTTQEDFFLLLELASPSQTSLYFCASSDRRRDERLFFGHGTKLSVL.

About this clone: Gene names and germline refer to mouse. The CDR3 end lies 1 residue beyond the end of the read and is filled in from the germline J gene. The gene calls are TRBV1 and TRBJ2-4; maybe TRBD1 (6 bases). The V end was cut by 4 bases, the J end by 3 bases, with 11 bases between. Germline V lookup: CDR1 NSQYPW, CDR2 LRSPGD (reference sequence). The CDR3 covers 14 residues. The covered CDR3 bases are TGCACCTGCAGTGTACAGGGCGGGCAAAACACCTTGTAC. Translated: CTCSVQGGQNTLY. The full CDR3 sequence reads CTCSVQGGQNTLYF.

Points on this clone: Gene and germline names: mouse. Read coverage stops 1 residue before the CDR3 terminus; the germline J gene supplies the remainder. The chain employs TRBV13-2 and TRBJ1-2, with a possible D match to TRBD1 (6 bases). The V gene's germline CDR1 is NNHNN and CDR2 SYGAGS (reference sequence). This CDR3 spans 15 amino acids. V gave up 1 base and J gave up 0 bases, with 10 bases separating them. The CDR3 reads CASGDRGGTNSDYTF. The sequenced CDR3 bases are TGTGCCAGCGGTGATAGGGGGGGCACAAACTCCGACTACACC.

About this clone itself: Mouse gene names and germline throughout. The CDR3 extends 1 residue past the end of the read, so its final part is completed from the germline J gene. The rearrangement links TRBV20 to TRBJ2-2, with D unclear. The CDR3 has 9 amino acids. From germline, CDR1 is GFQATS and CDR2 STVNSAI. CDR3 sequence: CDNTGQLYF. Partial CDR3 DNA: TGTGATAACACCGGGCAGCTCTAC.

This clone was found a few times. Gene names and germline match the mouse. The CDR3 end lies 1 residue beyond the end of the read and is filled in from the germline J gene. The chain has TRBV26 and TRBJ2-7; 11 nucleotides match TRBD2. The CDR3 is made up of 15 amino acids. V lost 6 bases, J lost 0 bases, and 4 bases stayed unmatched. In germline, CDR1 is KGHPV, CDR2 FQNQEV (reference sequence). The sequenced part of the CDR3 DNA is TGTGCCAGCAGCCGGGGACTGGGGGTCTCCTATGAACAGTAC. It translates to CASSRGLGVSYEQY. The complete CDR3 reads CASSRGLGVSYEQYF. Full variable domain (outside the CDR3, taken from reference TRBV26 and TRBJ2-7): NSKVIQTPRYLVKGQGQKAKMRCIPEKGHPVVFWYQQNKNNEFKFLINFQNQEVLQQIDMTEKRFSAECPSNSPCSLEIQSSEAGDSALYLCASSRGLGVSYEQYFGPGTRLTVL.

As concerns this clone: Gene and germline names: mouse. From the germline J gene comes the end of the CDR3, since the read stops 1 residue before it. V usage is TRBV13-3 and J usage is TRBJ2-3; D call uncertain. This CDR3 is built from 12 residues. The V and J ends lost 2 bases and 4 bases respectively, with 5 bases between them. CDR1 is NNHDY and CDR2 is SYVADS in the germline V gene. CDR3 DNA, as far as it was read: TGTGCCAGCAGTGAGGGGACAGAAACGCTGTAT. Translation gives CASSEGTETLY. The entire CDR3 reads CASSEGTETLYF.

For this clone: Gene names denote mouse genes. The CDR3 extends 1 residue past the end of the read, so its final part is completed from the germline J gene. This chain links TRBV3 with TRBJ1-5; maybe TRBD1 (5 bases). This CDR3 region has 14 residues. The germline CDR1 and CDR2 sequences are SNHLY and FYNGKV (reference sequence). Deletions cut 5 bases from V and 0 bases from J, with 8 bases between. The part of the CDR3 DNA that was read is TGTGCCAGCAGCCCGGACATTAACAACCAGGCTCCGCTT. Encoded protein: CASSPDINNQAPL. In full, the CDR3 reads CASSPDINNQAPLF.